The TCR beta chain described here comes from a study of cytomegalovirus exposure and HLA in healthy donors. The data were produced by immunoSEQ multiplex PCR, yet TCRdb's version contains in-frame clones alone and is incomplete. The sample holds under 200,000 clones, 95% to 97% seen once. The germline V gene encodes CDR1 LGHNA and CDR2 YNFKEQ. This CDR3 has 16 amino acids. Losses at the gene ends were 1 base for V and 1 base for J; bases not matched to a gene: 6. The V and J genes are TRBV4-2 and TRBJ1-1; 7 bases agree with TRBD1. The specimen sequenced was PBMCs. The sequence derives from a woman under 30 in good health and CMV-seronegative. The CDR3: CASSQVHGQENTEAFF. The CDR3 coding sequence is TGTGCCAGCAGCCAAGTTCATGGACAGGAGAACACTGAAGCTTTCTTT.